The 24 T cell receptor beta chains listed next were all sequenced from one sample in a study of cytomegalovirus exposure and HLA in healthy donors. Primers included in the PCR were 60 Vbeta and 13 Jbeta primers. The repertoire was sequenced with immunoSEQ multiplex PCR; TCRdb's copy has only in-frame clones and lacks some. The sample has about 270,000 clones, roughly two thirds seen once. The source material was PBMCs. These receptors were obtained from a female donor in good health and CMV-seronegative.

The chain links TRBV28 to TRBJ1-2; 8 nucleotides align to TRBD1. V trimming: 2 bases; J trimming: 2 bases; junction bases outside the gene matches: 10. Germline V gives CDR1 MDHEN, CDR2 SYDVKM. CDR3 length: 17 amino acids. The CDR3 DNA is TGTGCCAGCAGTTTACCCGGATCGCGACAGGGGAACTATGGCTACACCTTC. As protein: CASSLPGSRQGNYGYTF.

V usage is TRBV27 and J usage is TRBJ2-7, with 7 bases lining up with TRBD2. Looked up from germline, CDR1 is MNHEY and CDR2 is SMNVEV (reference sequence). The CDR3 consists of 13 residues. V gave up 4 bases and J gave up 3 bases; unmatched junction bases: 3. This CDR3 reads CASSSGGGYEQYF. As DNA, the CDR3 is TGTGCCAGCAGTTCGGGCGGGGGCTACGAGCAGTACTTC.

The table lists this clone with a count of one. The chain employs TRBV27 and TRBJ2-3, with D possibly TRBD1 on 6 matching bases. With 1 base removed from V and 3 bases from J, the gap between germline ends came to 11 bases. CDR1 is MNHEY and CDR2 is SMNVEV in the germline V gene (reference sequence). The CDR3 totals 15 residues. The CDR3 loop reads CASSLYAGETDTQYF. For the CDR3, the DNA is TGTGCCAGCAGTTTATACGCAGGGGAAACAGATACGCAGTATTTT.

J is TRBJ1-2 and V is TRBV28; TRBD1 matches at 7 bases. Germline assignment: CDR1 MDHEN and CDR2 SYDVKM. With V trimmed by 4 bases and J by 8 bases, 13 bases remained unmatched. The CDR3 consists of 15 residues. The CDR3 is CASSSRQGLAWGYTF. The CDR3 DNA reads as TGTGCCAGCAGTTCCAGACAGGGTCTAGCTTGGGGCTACACCTTC.

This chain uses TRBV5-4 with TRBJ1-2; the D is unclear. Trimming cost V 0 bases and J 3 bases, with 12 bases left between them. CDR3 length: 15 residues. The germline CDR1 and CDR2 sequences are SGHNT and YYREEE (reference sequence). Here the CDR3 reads CASSLESQYHYGYTF. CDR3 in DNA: TGTGCCAGCAGCTTGGAATCGCAGTACCACTATGGCTACACCTTC.

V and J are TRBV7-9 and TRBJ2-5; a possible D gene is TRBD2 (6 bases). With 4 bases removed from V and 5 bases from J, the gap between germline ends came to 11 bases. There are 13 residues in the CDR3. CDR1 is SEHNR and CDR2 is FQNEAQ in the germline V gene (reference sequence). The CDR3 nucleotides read TGTGCCAGCAGCTCCGGGAGTGCGGAGACCCAGTACTTC. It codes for CASSSGSAETQYF.

The DNA for the CDR3 is TGTGCCAGCAGCTCTCTTAGCGGGAGGGCCTTCTACGAGCAGTACTTC. Its protein is CASSSLSGRAFYEQYF. The chain links TRBV7-9 to TRBJ2-7, with 11 positions matching TRBD2. V was pared by 4 bases and J by 3 bases, with 8 bases of the junction left unmatched. Germline loops: CDR1 SEHNR, CDR2 FQNEAQ (reference sequence). The CDR3 sequence is 16 residues long. The full variable domain, with the rest looked up from reference TRBV7-9 and TRBJ2-7, is DTGVSQNPRHKITKRGQNVTFRCDPISEHNRLYWYRQTLGQGPEFLTYFQNEAQLEKSRLLSDRFSAERPKGSFSTLEIQRTEQGDSAMYLCASSSLSGRAFYEQYFGPGTRLTVT.

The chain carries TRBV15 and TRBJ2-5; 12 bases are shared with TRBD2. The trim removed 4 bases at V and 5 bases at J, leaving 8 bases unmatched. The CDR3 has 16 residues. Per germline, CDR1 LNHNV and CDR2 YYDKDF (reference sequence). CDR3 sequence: CATSTPLAGGGETQYF. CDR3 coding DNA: TGTGCCACCAGCACCCCACTAGCGGGAGGAGGGGAGACCCAGTACTTC.

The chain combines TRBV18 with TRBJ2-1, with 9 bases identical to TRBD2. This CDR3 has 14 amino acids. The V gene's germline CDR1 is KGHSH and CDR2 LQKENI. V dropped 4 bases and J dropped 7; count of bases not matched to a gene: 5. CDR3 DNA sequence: TGTGCCAGCTCACAGGGACTAGCCCTAAATGAGCAGTTCTTC. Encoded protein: CASSQGLALNEQFF.

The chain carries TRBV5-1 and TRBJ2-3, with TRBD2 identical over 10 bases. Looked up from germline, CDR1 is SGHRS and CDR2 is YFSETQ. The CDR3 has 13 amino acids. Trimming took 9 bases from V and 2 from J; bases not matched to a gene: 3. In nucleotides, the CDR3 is TGCGCCACCGGGACTAGCGCCACAGATACGCAGTATTTT. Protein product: CATGTSATDTQYF.

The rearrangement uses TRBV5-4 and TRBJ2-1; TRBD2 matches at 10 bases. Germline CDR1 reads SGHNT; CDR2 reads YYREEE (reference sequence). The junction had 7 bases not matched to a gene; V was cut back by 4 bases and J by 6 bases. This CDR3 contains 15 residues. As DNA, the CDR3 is TGTGCCAGCAGCCCATTAGCGGGAGGAGGCAATGAGCAGTTCTTC. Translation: CASSPLAGGGNEQFF.

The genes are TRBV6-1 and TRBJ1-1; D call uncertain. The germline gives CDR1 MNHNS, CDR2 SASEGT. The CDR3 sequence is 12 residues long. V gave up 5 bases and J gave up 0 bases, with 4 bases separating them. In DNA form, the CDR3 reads TGTGCCAGCAGTCTAATGAACACTGAAGCTTTCTTT. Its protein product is CASSLMNTEAFF.

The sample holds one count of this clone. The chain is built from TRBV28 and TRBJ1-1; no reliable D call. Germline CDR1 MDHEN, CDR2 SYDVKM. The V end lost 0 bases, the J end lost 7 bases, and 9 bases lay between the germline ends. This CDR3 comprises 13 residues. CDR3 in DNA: TGTGCCAGCAGTTTATGGCCGCTCGGTGAAGCTTTCTTT. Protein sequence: CASSLWPLGEAFF.

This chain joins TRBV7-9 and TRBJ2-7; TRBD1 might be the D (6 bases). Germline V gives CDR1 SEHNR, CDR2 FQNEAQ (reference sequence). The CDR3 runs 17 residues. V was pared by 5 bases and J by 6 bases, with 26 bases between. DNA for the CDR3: TGTGCCAGCAGCCTCAGCACCAAACAGGGACAAGGTTCCGAGCAGTACTTC. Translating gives CASSLSTKQGQGSEQYF.

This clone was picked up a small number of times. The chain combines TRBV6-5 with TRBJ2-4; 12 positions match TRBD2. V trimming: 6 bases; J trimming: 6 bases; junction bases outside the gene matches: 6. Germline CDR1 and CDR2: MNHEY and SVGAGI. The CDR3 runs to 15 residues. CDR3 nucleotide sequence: TGTGCCAGCAGCCGACTAGCGGGGGACCTAAACATTCAGTACTTC. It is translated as CASSRLAGDLNIQYF.

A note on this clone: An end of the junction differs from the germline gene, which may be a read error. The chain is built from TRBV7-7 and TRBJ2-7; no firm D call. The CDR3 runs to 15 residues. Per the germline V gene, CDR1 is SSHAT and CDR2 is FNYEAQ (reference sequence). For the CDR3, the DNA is TGTGCTAGCACCCCCGGTGCAGGCCCCCAAGAGGAGCAGTACTTC. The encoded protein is CASTPGAGPQEEQYF.

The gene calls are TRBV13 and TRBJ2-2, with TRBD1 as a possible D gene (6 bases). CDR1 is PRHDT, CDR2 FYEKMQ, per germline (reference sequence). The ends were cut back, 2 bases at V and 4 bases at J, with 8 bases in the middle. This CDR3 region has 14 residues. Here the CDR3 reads CASSLRQATGELFF. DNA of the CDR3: TGTGCCAGCAGCTTACGACAGGCCACCGGGGAGCTGTTTTTT.

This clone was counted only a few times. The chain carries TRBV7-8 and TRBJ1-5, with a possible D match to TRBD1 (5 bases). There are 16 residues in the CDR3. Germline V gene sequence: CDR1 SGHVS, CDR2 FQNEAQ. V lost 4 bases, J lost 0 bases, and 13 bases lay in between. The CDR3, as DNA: TGTGCCAGCAGCTCTACCCAGGACATTAGCAATCAGCCCCAGCATTTT. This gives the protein CASSSTQDISNQPQHF.

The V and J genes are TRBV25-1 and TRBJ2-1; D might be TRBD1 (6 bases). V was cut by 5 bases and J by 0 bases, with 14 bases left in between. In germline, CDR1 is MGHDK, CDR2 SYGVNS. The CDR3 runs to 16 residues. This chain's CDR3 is CASSPQGKGSYNEQFF. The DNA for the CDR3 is TGTGCCAGCAGTCCCCAGGGGAAGGGCTCCTACAATGAGCAGTTCTTC. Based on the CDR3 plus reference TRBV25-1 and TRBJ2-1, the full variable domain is EADIYQTPRYLVIGTGKKITLECSQTMGHDKMYWYQQDPGMELHLIHYSYGVNSTEKGDLSSESTVSRIRTEHFPLTLESARPSHTSQYLCASSPQGKGSYNEQFFGPGTRLTVL.

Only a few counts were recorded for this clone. Written as DNA, the CDR3 is TGTGCCAGCAGTCCCCCGGGACAGGGGTACTATGGCTACACCTTC. Translating it yields CASSPPGQGYYGYTF. The rearrangement joins TRBV6-6 to TRBJ1-2; TRBD1 aligns across 10 bases. This CDR3 region has 15 residues. V lost 5 bases and J lost 3; bases outside the gene matches: 6. Germline V lookup: CDR1 MNHNY, CDR2 SVGAGI (reference sequence).

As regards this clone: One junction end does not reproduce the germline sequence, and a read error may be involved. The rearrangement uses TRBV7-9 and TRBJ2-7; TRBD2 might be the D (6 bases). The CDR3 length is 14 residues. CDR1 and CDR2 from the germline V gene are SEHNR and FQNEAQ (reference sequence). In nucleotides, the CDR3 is TGTTCCAGCAGCGGCCGGGACTTTCCCTACGAGCAGTACTTC. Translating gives CSSSGRDFPYEQYF.

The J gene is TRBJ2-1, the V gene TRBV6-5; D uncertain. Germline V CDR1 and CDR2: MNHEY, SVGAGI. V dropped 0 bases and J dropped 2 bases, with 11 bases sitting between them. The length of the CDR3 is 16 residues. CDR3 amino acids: CASSYSTPRTYNEQFF. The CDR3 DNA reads TGTGCCAGCAGTTACTCGACCCCTAGAACCTACAATGAGCAGTTCTTC.

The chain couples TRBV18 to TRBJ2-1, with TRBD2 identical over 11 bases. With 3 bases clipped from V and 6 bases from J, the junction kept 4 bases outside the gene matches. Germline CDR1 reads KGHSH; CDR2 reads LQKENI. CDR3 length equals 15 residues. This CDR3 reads CASSPSGRVGNEQFF. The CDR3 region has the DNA TGTGCCAGCTCACCTAGCGGGAGGGTTGGCAATGAGCAGTTCTTC. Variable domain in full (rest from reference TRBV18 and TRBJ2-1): NAGVMQNPRHLVRRRGQEARLRCSPMKGHSHVYWYRQLPEEGLKFMVYLQKENIIDESGMPKERFSAEFPKEGPSILRIQQVVRGDSAAYFCASSPSGRVGNEQFFGPGTRLTVL.

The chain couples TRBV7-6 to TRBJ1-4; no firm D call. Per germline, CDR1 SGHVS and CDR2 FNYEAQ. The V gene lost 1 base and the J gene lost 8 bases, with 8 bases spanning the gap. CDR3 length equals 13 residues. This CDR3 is CASSLDFREKLFF. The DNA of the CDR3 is TGTGCCAGCAGCTTAGATTTTCGGGAAAAACTGTTTTTT.